Sequencing of this T cell receptor (beta chain) was carried out in a study of cytomegalovirus exposure and HLA in healthy donors. Study-level background: Among roughly 180 million T cells, an earlier analysis found 90 million to 130 million unique TCR beta sequences. Of all 400 or so donors who were genotyped, roughly 81% belonged to the Caucasian-associated ancestry cluster.

Concerning this clone itself: Its antigen is as yet unknown.

Germline lookup yields CDR1 SGDLS and CDR2 YYNGEE. This CDR3 contains 16 residues. With V trimmed by 3 bases and J by 4 bases, 7 bases remained unmatched. Primers: 60 Vbeta forward and 13 Jbeta reverse. The method was immunoSEQ multiplex PCR; TCRdb's version includes in-frame clones alone and lacks a portion of them. The sample shows 130,000 to 150,000 clones, around 86% of them seen only once. Study-wide points: Earlier analysis looked at TCR beta V segments, and most were productive about 87% or about 30% of the time. Researchers catalogued some 160 TCR beta chains as cytomegalovirus-associated.

The sequenced sample consisted of PBMCs. This TCR was sampled from a woman aged 25 to 39 in good health and CMV-seronegative. The chain employs TRBV9 and TRBJ2-2; 9 nucleotides agree with TRBD1. The CDR3 loop reads CASSDPGQGITGELFF. In DNA form, the CDR3 reads TGTGCCAGCAGCGACCCCGGACAGGGGATCACCGGGGAGCTGTTTTTT.